These T cell receptor beta chains were read from a single sample in a study of shared clonotypes between healthy human individuals. TCRdb's table, derived via immunoSEQ multiplex PCR, lists solely in-frame clones and lacks some. The sample lists approximately 110,000 clones; about 72% were seen once. Material: memory CD8+ T cells sorted from blood. The receptors stem from a woman between 25 and 40 years old in good health. CDR3s include the opening cysteine and the closing phenylalanine or tryptophan. The D gene is left open where the match is weak. Where a row states a size, it is once, few, many or the class of an expanded clone; other rows omit it.

clone size | J gene | D gene | V gene | CDR3 protein | CDR3 DNA
- | TRBJ1-5 | - | TRBV4-1 | CASSRGQYSNQPQHF | TGCGCCAGCAGCCGGGGACAATATAGCAATCAGCCCCAGCATTTT
- | TRBJ1-1 | - | TRBV6-5 | CASSYSMRGGTEAFF | TGTGCCAGCAGTTACTCGATGCGGGGGGGCACTGAAGCTTTCTTT
- | TRBJ1-4 | - | TRBV5-3 | CARTRKGTDSTNEKLFF | TGTGCCAGAACCCGGAAGGGTACGGACTCAACTAATGAAAAACTGTTTTTT
- | TRBJ2-7 | - | TRBV6-5 | CASSPKPGRTYEQYF | TGTGCCAGCAGTCCTAAACCGGGAAGGACTTACGAGCAGTACTTC
- | TRBJ2-1 | - | TRBV11-3 | CASSLGADNEQFF | TGTGCCAGCAGCTTAGGGGCCGACAATGAGCAGTTCTTC
- | TRBJ1-3 | - | TRBV19 | CASSMRASGNTIYF | TGTGCCAGTAGTATGAGGGCCTCTGGAAACACCATATATTTT
medium-sized | TRBJ1-1 | - | TRBV7-9 | CASSFVGDAFF | TGTGCCAGCAGCTTTGTAGGGGATGCTTTCTTT
- | TRBJ1-6 | TRBD1 | TRBV6-1 | CASSVPPGQGNSPLHF | TGTGCCAGCAGTGTTCCTCCGGGACAGGGAAATTCACCCCTCCACTTT
- | TRBJ2-2 | TRBD2 | TRBV7-8 | CASTFLAGSDTGELFF | TGTGCCAGCACCTTCCTAGCGGGGAGCGACACCGGGGAGCTGTTTTTT
- | TRBJ1-1 | - | TRBV10-3 | CAISESDKEAFF | TGTGCCATCAGTGAGTCAGATAAAGAAGCTTTCTTT
once | TRBJ2-1 | - | TRBV19 | CASSFRSGDNEQFF | TGTGCCAGTAGTTTTAGGTCAGGGGACAATGAGCAGTTCTTC
- | TRBJ2-7 | - | TRBV2 | CASSWAGSYEQYF | TGTGCCAGCAGTTGGGCAGGGTCCTACGAGCAGTACTTC
- | TRBJ1-3 | - | TRBV7-9 | CASSWGAISGNTIYF | TGTGCCAGCAGCTGGGGAGCGATCTCTGGAAACACCATATATTTT
- | TRBJ2-7 | - | TRBV6-6 | CASSYPKSPLGEQYF | TGTGCCAGCAGTTACCCCAAGTCCCCTCTAGGGGAGCAGTACTTC
- | TRBJ1-5 | TRBD1 | TRBV28 | CASRRQGARGQPQHF | TGTGCCAGCAGAAGGCAGGGGGCGCGCGGTCAGCCCCAGCATTTT
- | TRBJ2-1 | - | TRBV6-6 | CASTEQGGHNEQFF | TGTGCCAGCACCGAACAGGGCGGCCACAATGAGCAGTTCTTC
- | TRBJ1-1 | - | TRBV6-5 | CASSSTGQLNTEAFF | TGTGCCAGCAGCTCTACGGGACAATTAAACACTGAAGCTTTCTTT
- | TRBJ2-2 | TRBD1 | TRBV5-8 | CASSRDRLHTGELFF | TGTGCCAGCAGCCGGGACAGACTTCACACCGGGGAGCTGTTTTTT
- | TRBJ1-2 | - | TRBV5-8 | CASSLPLISYGYTF | TGTGCCAGCAGCCTACCGTTGATAAGCTATGGCTACACCTTC
- | TRBJ2-7 | TRBD1 | TRBV4-1 | CASSQGGTGGAYEQYF | TGCGCCAGCAGCCAAGGGGGAACAGGGGGCGCCTACGAGCAGTACTTC
- | TRBJ1-2 | TRBD1 | TRBV28 | CASRPTGVYGYTF | TGTGCCAGCAGACCGACAGGGGTATATGGCTACACCTTC
- | TRBJ2-5 | - | TRBV10-3 | CAISELRHRKTQYF | TGTGCCATCAGTGAGTTGAGACATAGAAAGACCCAGTACTTC
- | TRBJ2-3 | TRBD2 | TRBV27 | CASSLLETSGGTDTQYF | TGTGCCAGCAGTTTATTGGAGACTAGCGGGGGCACAGATACGCAGTATTTT
- | TRBJ2-5 | - | TRBV28 | CASSLSRVDSRINQETQYF | TGTGCCAGCAGTTTATCGAGGGTTGACAGCCGCATTAATCAAGAGACCCAGTACTTC
- | TRBJ2-7 | - | TRBV18 | CASSRTVQENYEQYF | TGTGCCAGCTCACGGACGGTACAGGAGAACTACGAGCAGTACTTC
medium-sized | TRBJ2-5 | TRBD2 | TRBV6-1 | CATGTSGSGETQYF | TGTGCCACAGGGACTAGCGGGAGTGGGGAGACCCAGTACTTC
- | TRBJ2-5 | - | TRBV6-1 | CASSEGLGQAQYKDF | TGTGCCAGCAGTGAAGGGTTAGGTCAGGCCCAATATAAGGACTTC
- | TRBJ2-2 | - | TRBV6-1 | CASRRGQIRTGELFF | TGTGCCAGCAGGAGGGGACAAATACGGACCGGGGAGCTGTTTTTT
- | TRBJ1-2 | - | TRBV19 | CASSPPKGVDYGYTF | TGTGCCAGTAGTCCCCCGAAAGGGGTGGACTATGGCTACACCTTC
many | TRBJ2-3 | TRBD1 | TRBV15 | CATSRDTGTGPDTQYF | TGTGCCACCAGCAGAGATACGGGGACAGGGCCAGATACGCAGTATTTT
- | TRBJ2-6 | - | TRBV19 | CASSMIGPGANVLTF | TGTGCCAGTAGTATGATAGGGCCTGGGGCCAACGTCCTGACTTTC
- | TRBJ1-1 | TRBD1 | TRBV7-2 | CASGPDRGSSEAFF | TGTGCCAGTGGGCCGGACAGGGGGAGTTCTGAAGCTTTCTTT
- | TRBJ1-2 | - | TRBV21-1 | CASSKSPDRGGGYTF | TGTGCCAGCAGCAAATCCCCCGACAGGGGGGGCGGCTACACCTTC
- | TRBJ2-1 | TRBD2 | TRBV28 | CASSSHSGRMYNEQFF | TGTGCCAGCAGTTCCCATAGCGGGAGGATGTACAATGAGCAGTTCTTC
few | TRBJ1-2 | TRBD1 | TRBV28 | CASRKTGGFGYTF | TGTGCCAGCAGGAAAACAGGGGGCTTTGGCTACACCTTC
once | TRBJ1-2 | TRBD1 | TRBV28 | CASKPGTGEHWTGYTF | TGTGCCAGCAAACCCGGGACAGGGGAGCACTGGACGGGCTACACCTTC
once | TRBJ2-1 | TRBD2 | TRBV5-1 | CASNRAGANEQFF | TGCGCCAGCAATAGGGCGGGAGCAAATGAGCAGTTCTTC
- | TRBJ1-1 | - | TRBV13 | CASSFTGSRTEAFF | TGTGCCAGCAGCTTTACAGGGTCGCGAACTGAAGCTTTCTTT
few | TRBJ1-1 | TRBD1 | TRBV5-4 | CASSPTRGLDTEAFF | TGTGCCAGCAGCCCAACGAGGGGGCTTGACACTGAAGCTTTCTTT
few | TRBJ2-7 | - | TRBV27 | CASSQGATYEQYF | TGTGCCAGCAGCCAGGGCGCAACCTACGAGCAGTACTTC